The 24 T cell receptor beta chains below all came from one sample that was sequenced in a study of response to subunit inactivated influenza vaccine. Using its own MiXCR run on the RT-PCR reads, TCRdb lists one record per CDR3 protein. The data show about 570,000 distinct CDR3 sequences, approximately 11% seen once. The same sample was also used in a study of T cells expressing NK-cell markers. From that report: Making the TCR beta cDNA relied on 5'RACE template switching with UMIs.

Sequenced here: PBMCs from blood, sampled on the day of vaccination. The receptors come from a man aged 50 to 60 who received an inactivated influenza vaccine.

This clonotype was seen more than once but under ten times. In DNA, the CDR3 is TGTGCCAGCAGCCGCCGGGGTGGACAGGGGGCATCCTACGAGCAGTACTTC. Amino acid sequence: CASSRRGGQGASYEQYF. The chain combines TRBV7-6 with TRBJ2-7, with TRBD1 matching over 11 bases. The length of the CDR3 is 17 residues. Germline CDR1 and CDR2: SGHVS and FNYEAQ. V lost 5 bases and J lost 1; bases outside the gene matches: 10. Together with reference TRBV7-6 and TRBJ2-7, the CDR3 gives the full variable domain: GAGVSQSPRYKVTKRGQDVALRCDPISGHVSLYWYRQALGQGPEFLTYFNYEAQQDKSGLPNDRFSAERPEGSISTLTIQRTEQRDSAMYRCASSRRGGQGASYEQYFGPGTRLTVT.

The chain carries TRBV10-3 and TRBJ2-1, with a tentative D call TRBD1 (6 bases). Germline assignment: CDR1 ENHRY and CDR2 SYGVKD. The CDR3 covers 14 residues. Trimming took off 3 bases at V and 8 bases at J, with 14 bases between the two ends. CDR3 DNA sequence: TGTGCCATCAGTGAAGGTGACAGGAGCCATGAGCAGTTCTTC. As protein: CAISEGDRSHEQFF.

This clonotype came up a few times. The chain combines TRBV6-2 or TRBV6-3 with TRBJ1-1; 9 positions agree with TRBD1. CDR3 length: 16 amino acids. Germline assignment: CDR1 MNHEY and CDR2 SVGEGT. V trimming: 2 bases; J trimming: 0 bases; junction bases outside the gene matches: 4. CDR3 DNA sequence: TGTGCCAGCAGTTACACAGGGGGCGAGGTGAACACTGAAGCTTTCTTT. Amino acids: CASSYTGGEVNTEAFF.

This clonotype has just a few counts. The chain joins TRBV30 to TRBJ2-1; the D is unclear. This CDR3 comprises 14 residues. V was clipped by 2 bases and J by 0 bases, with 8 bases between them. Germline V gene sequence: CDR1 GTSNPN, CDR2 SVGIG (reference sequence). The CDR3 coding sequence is TGTGCCTGGAGTCCACGGAGCTCCTACAATGAGCAGTTCTTC. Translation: CAWSPRSSYNEQFF.

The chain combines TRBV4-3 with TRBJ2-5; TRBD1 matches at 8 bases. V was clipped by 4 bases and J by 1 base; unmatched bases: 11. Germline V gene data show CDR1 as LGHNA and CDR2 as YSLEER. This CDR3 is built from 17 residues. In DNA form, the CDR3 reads TGCGCCAGCAGCCTGACGGGGACAGGAAGACGCCAAGAGACCCAGTACTTC. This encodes CASSLTGTGRRQETQYF.

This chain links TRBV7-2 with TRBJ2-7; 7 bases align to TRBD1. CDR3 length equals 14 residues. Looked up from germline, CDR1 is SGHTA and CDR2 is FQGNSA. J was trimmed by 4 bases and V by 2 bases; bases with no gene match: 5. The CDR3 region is CASSLHRDRYEQYF. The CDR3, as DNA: TGTGCCAGCAGCTTACACAGGGACAGATACGAGCAGTACTTC.

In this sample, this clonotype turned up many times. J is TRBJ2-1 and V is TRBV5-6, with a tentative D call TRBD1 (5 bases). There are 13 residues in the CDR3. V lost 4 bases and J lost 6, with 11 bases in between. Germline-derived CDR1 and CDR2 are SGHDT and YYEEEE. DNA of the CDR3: TGTGCCAGCAGCCTGGGGCTAGGCAATGAGCAGTTCTTC. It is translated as CASSLGLGNEQFF.

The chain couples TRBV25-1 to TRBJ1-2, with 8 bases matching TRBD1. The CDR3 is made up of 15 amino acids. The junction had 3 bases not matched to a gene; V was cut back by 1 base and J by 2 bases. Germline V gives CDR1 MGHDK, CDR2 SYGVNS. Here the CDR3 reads CASSESNRGNYGYTF. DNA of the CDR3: TGTGCCAGCAGTGAATCGAACAGGGGGAACTATGGCTACACCTTC.

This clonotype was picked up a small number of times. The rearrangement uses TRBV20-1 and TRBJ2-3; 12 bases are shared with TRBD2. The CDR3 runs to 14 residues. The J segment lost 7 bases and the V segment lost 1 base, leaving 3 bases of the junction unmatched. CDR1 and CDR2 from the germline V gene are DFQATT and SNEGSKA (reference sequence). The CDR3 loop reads CSARVTSGGYTQYF. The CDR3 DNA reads TGCAGTGCTAGAGTAACTAGCGGGGGGTATACGCAGTATTTT.

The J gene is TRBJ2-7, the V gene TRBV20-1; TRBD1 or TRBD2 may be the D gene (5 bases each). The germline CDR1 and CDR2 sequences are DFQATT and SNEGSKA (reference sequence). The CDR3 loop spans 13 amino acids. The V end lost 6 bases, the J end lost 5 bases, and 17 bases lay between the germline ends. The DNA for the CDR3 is TGCAGTGCGCACGGGACCCTGGAGGACGAGCAGTACTTC. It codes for CSAHGTLEDEQYF.

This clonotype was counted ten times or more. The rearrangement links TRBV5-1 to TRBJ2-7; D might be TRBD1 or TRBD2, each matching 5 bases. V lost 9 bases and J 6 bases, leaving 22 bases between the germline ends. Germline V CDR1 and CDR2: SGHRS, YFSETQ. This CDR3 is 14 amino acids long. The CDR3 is CATAAGLDAGEQYF. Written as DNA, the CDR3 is TGCGCCACCGCCGCAGGGTTGGATGCGGGCGAGCAGTACTTC. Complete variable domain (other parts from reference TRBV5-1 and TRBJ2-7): KAGVTQTPRYLIKTRGQQVTLSCSPISGHRSVSWYQQTPGQGLQFLFEYFSETQRNKGNFPGRFSGRQFSNSRSEMNVSTLELGDSALYLCATAAGLDAGEQYFGPGTRLTVT.

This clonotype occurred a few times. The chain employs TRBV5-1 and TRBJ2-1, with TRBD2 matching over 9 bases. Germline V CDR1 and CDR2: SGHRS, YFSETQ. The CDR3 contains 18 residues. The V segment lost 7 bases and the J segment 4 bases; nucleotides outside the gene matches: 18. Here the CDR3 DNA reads TGCGCCAGCGGCCAGACAGGGACTAGCAATTTGGTGTACAATGAGCAGTTCTTC. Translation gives CASGQTGTSNLVYNEQFF.

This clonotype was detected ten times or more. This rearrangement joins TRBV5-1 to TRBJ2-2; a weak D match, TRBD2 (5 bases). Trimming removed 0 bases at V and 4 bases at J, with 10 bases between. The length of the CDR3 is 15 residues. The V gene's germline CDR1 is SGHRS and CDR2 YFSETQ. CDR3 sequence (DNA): TGCGCCAGCAGCTTGGCCGGGAAAAGCACCGGGGAGCTGTTTTTT. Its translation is CASSLAGKSTGELFF.

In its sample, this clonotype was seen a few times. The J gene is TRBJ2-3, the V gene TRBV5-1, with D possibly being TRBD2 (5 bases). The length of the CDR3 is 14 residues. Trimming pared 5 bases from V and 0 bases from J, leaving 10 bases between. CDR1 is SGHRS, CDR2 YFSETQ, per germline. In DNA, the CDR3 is TGCGCCAGCAGGCCGGGAACTAGCACAGATACGCAGTATTTT. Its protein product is CASRPGTSTDTQYF.

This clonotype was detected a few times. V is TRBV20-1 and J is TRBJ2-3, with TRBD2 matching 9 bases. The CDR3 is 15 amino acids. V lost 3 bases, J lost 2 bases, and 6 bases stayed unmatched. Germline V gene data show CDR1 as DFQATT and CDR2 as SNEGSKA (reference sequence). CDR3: CSASEREADTDTQYF. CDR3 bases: TGCAGTGCTAGTGAGCGGGAGGCGGACACAGATACGCAGTATTTT.

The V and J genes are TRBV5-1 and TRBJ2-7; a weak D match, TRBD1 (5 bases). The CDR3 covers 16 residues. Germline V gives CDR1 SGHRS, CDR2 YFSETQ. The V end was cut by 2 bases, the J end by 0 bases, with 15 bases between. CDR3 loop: CASSLAPGPSSYEQYF. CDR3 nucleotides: TGCGCCAGCAGCTTAGCCCCAGGGCCCAGCTCCTACGAGCAGTACTTC. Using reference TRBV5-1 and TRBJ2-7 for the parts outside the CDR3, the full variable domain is KAGVTQTPRYLIKTRGQQVTLSCSPISGHRSVSWYQQTPGQGLQFLFEYFSETQRNKGNFPGRFSGRQFSNSRSEMNVSTLELGDSALYLCASSLAPGPSSYEQYFGPGTRLTVT.

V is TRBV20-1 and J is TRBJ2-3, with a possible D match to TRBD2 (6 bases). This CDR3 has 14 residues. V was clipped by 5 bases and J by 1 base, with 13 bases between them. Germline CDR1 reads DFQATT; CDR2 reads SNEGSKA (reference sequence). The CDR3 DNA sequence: TGCAGTGCTCCCGGGACTTCACGCACAGATACGCAGTATTTT. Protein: CSAPGTSRTDTQYF.

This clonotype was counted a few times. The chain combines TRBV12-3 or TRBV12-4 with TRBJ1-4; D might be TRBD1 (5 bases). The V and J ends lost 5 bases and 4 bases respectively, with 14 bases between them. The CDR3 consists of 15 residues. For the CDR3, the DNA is TGTGCCAGCAGTCCCACGGGGGGAAATAATGAAAAACTGTTTTTT. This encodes CASSPTGGNNEKLFF.

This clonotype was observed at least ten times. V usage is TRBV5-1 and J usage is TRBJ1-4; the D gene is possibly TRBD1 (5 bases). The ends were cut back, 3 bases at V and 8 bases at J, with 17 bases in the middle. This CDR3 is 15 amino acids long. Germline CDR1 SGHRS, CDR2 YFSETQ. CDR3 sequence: CASSSVGTLNEKLFF. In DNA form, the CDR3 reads TGCGCCAGCAGCTCCGTGGGGACTCTGAACGAAAAACTGTTTTTT.

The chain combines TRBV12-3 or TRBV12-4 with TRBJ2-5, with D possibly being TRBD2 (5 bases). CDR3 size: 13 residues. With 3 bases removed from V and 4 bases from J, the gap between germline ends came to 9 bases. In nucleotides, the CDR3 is TGTGCCAGCAGTTTTGGGAGTACAGAGACCCAGTACTTC. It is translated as CASSFGSTETQYF.

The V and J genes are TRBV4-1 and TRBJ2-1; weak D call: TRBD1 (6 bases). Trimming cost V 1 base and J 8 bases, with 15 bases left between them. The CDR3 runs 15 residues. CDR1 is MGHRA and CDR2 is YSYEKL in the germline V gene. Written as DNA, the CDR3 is TGCGCCAGCAGCCAAGGAAAAGGGGGTAGGGATGAGCAGTTCTTC. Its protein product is CASSQGKGGRDEQFF.

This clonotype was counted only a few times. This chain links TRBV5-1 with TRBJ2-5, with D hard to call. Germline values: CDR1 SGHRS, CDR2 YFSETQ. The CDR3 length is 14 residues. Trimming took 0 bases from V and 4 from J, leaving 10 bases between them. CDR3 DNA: TGCGCCAGCAGCTTGGGGGAACAGTCAGAGACCCAGTACTTC. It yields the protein CASSLGEQSETQYF.

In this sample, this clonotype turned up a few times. CDR3 sequence: CASSEFPSAGYTF. In nucleotides, the CDR3 is TGTGCCAGCAGTGAATTCCCTTCGGCTGGCTACACCTTC. This chain connects TRBV6-1 to TRBJ1-2; D is uncertain. Germline V CDR1 and CDR2: MNHNS, SASEGT. CDR3 length equals 13 residues. The ends were cut back, 2 bases at V and 7 bases at J, with 11 bases in the middle.

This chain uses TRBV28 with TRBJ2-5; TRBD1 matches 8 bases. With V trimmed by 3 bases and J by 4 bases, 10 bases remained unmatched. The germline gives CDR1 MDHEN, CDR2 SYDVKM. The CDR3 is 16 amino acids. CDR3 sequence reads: CASSFRPGGGGETQYF. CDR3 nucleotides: TGTGCCAGCAGTTTTCGACCAGGGGGCGGTGGAGAGACCCAGTACTTC.